The clone carrying this TCR beta chain was seen repeatedly, ten times or more. Time point indicated: newly diagnosed GD, antithyroid drugs for less than 3 months. Extracted RNA from PBMCs served as the source of the TCR library. Combining iRepertoire HTBI primers with Arm-PCR of CDR3 regions, the authors built TCR beta libraries. TCRdb reprocessed the multiplex PCR reads via MiXCR and lists one record per CDR3 protein. The table records approximately 470,000 distinct CDR3 sequences, roughly 15% of them present only once. These data come from a study of regulatory T cells in long-lasting Graves disease. The germline V and J ends were trimmed by 2 bases and 7 bases, with 11 bases remaining between them. Germline V CDR1 and CDR2: SGHRS, YFSETQ. This CDR3 has 13 amino acids. Separately, the same data were catalogued under a study of T cells in Graves' hyperthyroidism and ophthalmopathy.

The TCR comes from a man in his forties with Graves disease. The gene calls are TRBV5-1 and TRBJ2-3; D not resolved. Here the sequenced sample was peripheral blood mononuclear cells (PBMCs), taken at new diagnosis, from a patient treated with antithyroid drugs. The CDR3 DNA is TGCGCCAGCAGCTTAGGGCACCCGTATACGCAGTATTTT. It is translated as CASSLGHPYTQYF.